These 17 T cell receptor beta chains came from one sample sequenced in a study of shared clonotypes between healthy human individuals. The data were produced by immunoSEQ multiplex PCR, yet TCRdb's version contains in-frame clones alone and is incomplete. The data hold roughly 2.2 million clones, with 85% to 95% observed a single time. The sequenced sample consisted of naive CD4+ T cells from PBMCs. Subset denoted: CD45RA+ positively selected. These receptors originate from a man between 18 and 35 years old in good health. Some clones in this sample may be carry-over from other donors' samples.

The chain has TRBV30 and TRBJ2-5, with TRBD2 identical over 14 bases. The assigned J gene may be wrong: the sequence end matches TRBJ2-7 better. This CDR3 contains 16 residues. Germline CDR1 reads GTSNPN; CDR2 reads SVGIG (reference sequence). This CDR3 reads CAWSPPGLAGVYEQYF. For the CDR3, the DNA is TGTGCCTGGAGTCCCCCGGGACTAGCGGGGGTCTACGAGCAGTACTTC.

The CDR3 bases are TGTGCCAGCAGAGGGACAGGGGCCACCGGGGAGCTGTTTTTT. Translation: CASRGTGATGELFF. The rearrangement links TRBV11-2 to TRBJ2-2; 10 bases map to TRBD1. The germline V gene encodes CDR1 SGHAT and CDR2 FQNNGV. The CDR3 totals 14 residues. The trim removed 6 bases at V and 4 bases at J, leaving 2 bases unmatched.

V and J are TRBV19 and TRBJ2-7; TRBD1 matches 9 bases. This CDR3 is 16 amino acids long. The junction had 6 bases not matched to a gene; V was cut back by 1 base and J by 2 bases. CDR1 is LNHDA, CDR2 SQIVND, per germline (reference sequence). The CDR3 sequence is CASSIARDRDPYEQYF. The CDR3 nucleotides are TGTGCCAGTAGTATAGCAAGGGACAGGGACCCCTACGAGCAGTACTTC.

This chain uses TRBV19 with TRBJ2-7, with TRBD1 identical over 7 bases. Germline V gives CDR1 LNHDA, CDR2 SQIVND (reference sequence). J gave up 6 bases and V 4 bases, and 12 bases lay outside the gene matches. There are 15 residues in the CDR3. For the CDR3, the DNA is TGTGCCAGTAGTACCCGACAGGGCCCTTTCTCCGAGCAGTACTTC. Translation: CASSTRQGPFSEQYF.

The DNA of the CDR3 is TGTGCTAGTGGGCTCGACTCGATGAAGCAGTTCTTC. Protein sequence: CASGLDSMKQFF. This chain connects TRBV12-5 to TRBJ2-1; D is unresolved. The germline V gene has CDR1 LGHNT and CDR2 FRNRAP. This CDR3 is 12 amino acids long. V gave up 6 bases and J gave up 11 bases, with 14 bases separating them.

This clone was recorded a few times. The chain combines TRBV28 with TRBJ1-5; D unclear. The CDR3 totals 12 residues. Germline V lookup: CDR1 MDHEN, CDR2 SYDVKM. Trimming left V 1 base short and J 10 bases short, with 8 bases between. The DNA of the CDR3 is TGTGCCAGCAGTTTATTGCGGTCACCCCAGCATTTT. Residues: CASSLLRSPQHF.

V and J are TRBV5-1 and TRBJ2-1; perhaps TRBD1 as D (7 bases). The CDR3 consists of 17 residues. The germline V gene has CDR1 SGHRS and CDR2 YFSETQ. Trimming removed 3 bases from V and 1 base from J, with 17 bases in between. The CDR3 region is CASSSGGAGQSYNEQFF. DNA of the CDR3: TGCGCCAGCAGCTCAGGAGGTGCGGGACAGTCCTACAATGAGCAGTTCTTC.

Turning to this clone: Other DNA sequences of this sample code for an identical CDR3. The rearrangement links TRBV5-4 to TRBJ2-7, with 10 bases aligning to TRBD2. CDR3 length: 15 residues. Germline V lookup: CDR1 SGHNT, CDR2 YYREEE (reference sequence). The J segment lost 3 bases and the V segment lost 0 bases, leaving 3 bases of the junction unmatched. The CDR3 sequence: CASSLGLAGNYEQYF. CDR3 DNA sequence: TGTGCCAGCAGCTTGGGACTAGCGGGCAACTACGAGCAGTACTTC.

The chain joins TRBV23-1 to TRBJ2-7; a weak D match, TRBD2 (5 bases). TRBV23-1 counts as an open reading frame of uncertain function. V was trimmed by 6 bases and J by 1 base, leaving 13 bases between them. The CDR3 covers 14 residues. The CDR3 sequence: CASRNRSGSYEQYF. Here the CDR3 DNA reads TGCGCCAGCAGGAATCGATCGGGGTCCTACGAGCAGTACTTC.

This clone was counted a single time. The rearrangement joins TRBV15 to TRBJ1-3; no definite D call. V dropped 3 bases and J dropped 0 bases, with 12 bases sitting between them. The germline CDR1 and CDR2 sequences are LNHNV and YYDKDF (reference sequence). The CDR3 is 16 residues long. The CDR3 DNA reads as TGTGCCACCAGCAGGGGTACGGGTGTCTCTGGAAACACCATATATTTT. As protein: CATSRGTGVSGNTIYF.

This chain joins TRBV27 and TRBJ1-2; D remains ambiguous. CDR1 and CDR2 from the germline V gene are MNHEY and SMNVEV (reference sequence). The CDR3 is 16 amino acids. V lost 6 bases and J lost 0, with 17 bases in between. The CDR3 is CASRKSPDLTNYGYTF. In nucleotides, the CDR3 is TGTGCCAGCAGAAAAAGCCCGGACCTCACTAACTATGGCTACACCTTC.

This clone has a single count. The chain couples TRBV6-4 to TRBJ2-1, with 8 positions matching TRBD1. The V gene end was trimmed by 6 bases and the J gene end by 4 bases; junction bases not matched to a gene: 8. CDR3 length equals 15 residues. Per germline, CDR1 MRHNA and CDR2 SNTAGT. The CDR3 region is CASRLSGTGYNEQFF. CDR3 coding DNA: TGTGCCAGCAGATTATCCGGGACAGGTTACAATGAGCAGTTCTTC.

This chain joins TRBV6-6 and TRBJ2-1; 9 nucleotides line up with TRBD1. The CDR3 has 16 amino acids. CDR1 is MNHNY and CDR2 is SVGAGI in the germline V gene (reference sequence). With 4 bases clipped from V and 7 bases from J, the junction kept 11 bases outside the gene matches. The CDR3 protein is CASSSGTGHIFNEQFF. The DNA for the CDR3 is TGTGCCAGCAGTTCCGGGACAGGGCACATTTTTAATGAGCAGTTCTTC.

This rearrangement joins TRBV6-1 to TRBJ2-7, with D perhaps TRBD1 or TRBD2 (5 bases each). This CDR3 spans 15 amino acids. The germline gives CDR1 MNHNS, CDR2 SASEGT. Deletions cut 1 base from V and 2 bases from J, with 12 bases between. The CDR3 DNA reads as TGTGCCAGCAGTGAAGGGCTTCTGGGGGCCTACGAGCAGTACTTC. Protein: CASSEGLLGAYEQYF.

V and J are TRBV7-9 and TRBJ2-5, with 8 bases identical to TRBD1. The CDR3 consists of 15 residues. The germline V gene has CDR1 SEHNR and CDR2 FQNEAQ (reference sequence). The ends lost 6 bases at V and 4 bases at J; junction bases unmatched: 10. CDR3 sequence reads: CASRPRTGSIETQYF. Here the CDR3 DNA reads TGTGCCAGCAGACCCAGGACAGGGAGTATAGAGACCCAGTACTTC.

As DNA, the CDR3 is TGTGCCTGGAGTGTAACCGGGACAGAAGAGACCCAGTACTTC. Its translation: CAWSVTGTEETQYF. The V call is TRBV30, the J call TRBJ2-5, with TRBD1 matching over 7 bases. Germline CDR1 reads GTSNPN; CDR2 reads SVGIG (reference sequence). There are 14 residues in the CDR3. J gave up 3 bases and V 0 bases, and 4 bases lay outside the gene matches.

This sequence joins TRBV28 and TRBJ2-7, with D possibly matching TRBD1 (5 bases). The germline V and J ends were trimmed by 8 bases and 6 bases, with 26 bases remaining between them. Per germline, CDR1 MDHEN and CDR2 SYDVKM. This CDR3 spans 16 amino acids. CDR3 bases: TGTGCCAGCTACAGTTTTGGGTACAGGTCCGGACGCGAGCAGTACTTC. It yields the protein CASYSFGYRSGREQYF.